This T cell receptor (beta chain) comes out of a study of blood T cell repertoires in COVID-19. Whole-study context: Acute-phase and convalescent COVID-19 samples originated in the United States, Italy and Spain. Sources were T cells, B-cell-depleted T cells, or PBMCs; the material itself was cDNA or gDNA.

The germline V gene encodes CDR1 LNHDA and CDR2 SQIVND (reference sequence). CDR3 length equals 15 residues. V shed 5 bases, J shed 0 bases, and the junction held 4 bases outside the gene matches. The authors' processing: Cell counts per sample came from amplifying reference gene primers. Clones were sequenced by immunoSEQ multiplex PCR, and TCRdb holds only the in-frame ones, with some missing. V and J calls and clone size are given by that table; D and trimming were obtained from the DNA. Of approximately 40,000 clones detected, approximately 88% appear once; the ten largest clones hold around 9%. Sequencing was carried out using peripheral blood. This chain connects TRBV19 to TRBJ2-3, with TRBD1 identical over 8 bases. The sequence derives from a woman aged 70-85 years with acute or convalescent COVID-19. CDR3 loop: CASSSGTGSTDTQYF. DNA of the CDR3: TGTGCCAGTAGTTCGGGGACAGGCAGCACAGATACGCAGTATTTT.